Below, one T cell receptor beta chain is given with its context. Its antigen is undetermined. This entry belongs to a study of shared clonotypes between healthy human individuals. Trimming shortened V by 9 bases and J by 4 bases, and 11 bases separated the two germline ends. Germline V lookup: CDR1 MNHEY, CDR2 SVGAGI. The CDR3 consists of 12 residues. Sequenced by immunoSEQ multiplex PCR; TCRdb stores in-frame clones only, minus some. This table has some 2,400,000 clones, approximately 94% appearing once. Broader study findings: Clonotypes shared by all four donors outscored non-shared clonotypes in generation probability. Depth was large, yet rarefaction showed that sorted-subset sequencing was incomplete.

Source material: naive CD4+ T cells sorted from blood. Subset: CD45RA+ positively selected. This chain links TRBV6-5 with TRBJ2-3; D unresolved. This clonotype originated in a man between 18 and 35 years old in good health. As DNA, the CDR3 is TGTGCCAGGGTCAGCACGGCAGATACGCAGTATTTT. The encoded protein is CARVSTADTQYF.